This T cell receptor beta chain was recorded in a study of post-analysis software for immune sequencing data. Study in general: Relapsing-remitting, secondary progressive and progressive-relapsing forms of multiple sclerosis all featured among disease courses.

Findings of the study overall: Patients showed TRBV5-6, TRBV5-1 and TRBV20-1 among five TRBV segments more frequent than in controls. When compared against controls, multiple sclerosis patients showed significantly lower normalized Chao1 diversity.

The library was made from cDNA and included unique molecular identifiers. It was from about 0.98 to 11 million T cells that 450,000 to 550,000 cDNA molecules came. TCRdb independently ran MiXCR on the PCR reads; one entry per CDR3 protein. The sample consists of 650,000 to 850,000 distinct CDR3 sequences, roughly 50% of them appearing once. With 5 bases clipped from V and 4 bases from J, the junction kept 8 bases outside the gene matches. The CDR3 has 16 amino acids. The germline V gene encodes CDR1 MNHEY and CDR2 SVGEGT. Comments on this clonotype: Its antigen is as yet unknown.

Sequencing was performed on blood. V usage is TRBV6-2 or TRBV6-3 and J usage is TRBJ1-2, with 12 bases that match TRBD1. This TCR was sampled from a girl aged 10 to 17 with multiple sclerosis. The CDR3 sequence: CASSDRDRGRGYGYTF. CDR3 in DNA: TGTGCCAGCAGTGATCGGGACAGGGGGCGCGGCTATGGCTACACCTTC.